The 8 T cell receptor beta chains below come from one sample, sequenced in a study of CD8+ T cells in alopecia areata. For five patients taking part in the biomarker study, CD4+ cells were further sorted into CD25+CD127- cells. Extraction and reverse transcription of RNA yielded cDNA as the sequencing template. Data came from immunoSEQ multiplex PCR; TCRdb stores just in-frame clones and leaves some out. This sample has approximately 40,000 clones, with less than 55% found just once. Sequencing was carried out using CD4+ Tregs sorted from blood. The receptors were gathered from a human donor with alopecia areata.

The chain combines TRBV7-9 with TRBJ2-7, with D maybe TRBD1 (5 bases). The germline V gene has CDR1 SEHNR and CDR2 FQNEAQ (reference sequence). The V gene lost 3 bases and the J gene lost 7 bases, with 19 bases spanning the gap. The CDR3 covers 15 residues. This chain's CDR3 is CASSFSRQGLGEQYF. The CDR3 DNA sequence: TGTGCCAGCAGCTTTAGTAGGCAGGGTCTGGGTGAGCAGTACTTC.

This clone showed up just a few times. V and J are TRBV7-2 and TRBJ2-5; D not resolved. The V gene lost 2 bases and the J gene lost 4 bases, with 8 bases spanning the gap. The CDR3 totals 13 residues. The germline V gene encodes CDR1 SGHTA and CDR2 FQGNSA. CDR3 region: CASSLTTLETQYF. The CDR3 coding sequence is TGTGCCAGCAGCTTAACCACTCTAGAGACCCAGTACTTC.

This clone was picked up a small number of times. The V and J genes are TRBV6-5 and TRBJ2-1; no clear D gene. This CDR3 comprises 15 residues. Trimming stripped 0 bases from V and 9 bases from J, with 15 bases between. Per the germline V gene, CDR1 is MNHEY and CDR2 is SVGAGI. CDR3 nucleotides: TGTGCCAGCAGTTACTCGAAGCAAGGGTATGGTGAGCAGTTCTTC. Translation: CASSYSKQGYGEQFF.

Here the CDR3 reads CASSLYREYEQYF. The CDR3 DNA reads as TGTGCCAGCAGTTTATACAGGGAATACGAGCAGTACTTC. The gene calls are TRBV6-5 and TRBJ2-7; D is perhaps TRBD1 (6 bases). Germline CDR1 and CDR2: MNHEY and SVGAGI. The V gene lost 4 bases and the J gene lost 4 bases, with 11 bases spanning the gap. The CDR3 loop spans 13 amino acids.

The chain combines TRBV7-2 with TRBJ2-7, with 10 bases that match TRBD2. J gave up 5 bases and V 2 bases, and 12 bases lay outside the gene matches. Germline-derived CDR1 and CDR2 are SGHTA and FQGNSA. The CDR3 sequence is 17 residues long. The CDR3 DNA sequence: TGTGCCAGCAGCTTATTTCGGGCTAGCGGGAGTAAGGACGAGCAGTACTTC. It specifies CASSLFRASGSKDEQYF.

V gene TRBV6-5 combines with J gene TRBJ1-5, with TRBD1 as a possible D gene (6 bases). V was pared by 3 bases and J by 6 bases, with 9 bases between. The CDR3 totals 13 residues. CDR1 and CDR2 from the germline V gene are MNHEY and SVGAGI. CDR3 amino acids: CASSYDRTQPQHF. The DNA for the CDR3 is TGTGCCAGCAGTTATGACAGGACTCAGCCCCAGCATTTT.

The chain is built from TRBV6-4 and TRBJ2-1; D call uncertain. Germline assignment: CDR1 MRHNA and CDR2 SNTAGT. V lost 4 bases, J lost 1 base, and 11 bases lay in between. This CDR3 is 15 amino acids long. CDR3 in amino acids: CASSAGPVSYNEQFF. CDR3 DNA sequence: TGTGCCAGCAGTGCTGGGCCAGTTTCCTACAATGAGCAGTTCTTC.

On this clone itself: One junction end disagrees with the germline gene, perhaps due to a read error. This chain joins TRBV7-6 and TRBJ2-3, with 7 positions matching TRBD2. The V gene's germline CDR1 is SGHVS and CDR2 FNYEAQ. The CDR3 covers 15 residues. The CDR3: CASSSLGLVQDAQYF. As DNA, the CDR3 is TGTGCCAGCAGCTCTCTCGGACTAGTACAAGATGCGCAGTATTTT.